The entry that follows covers one TCR beta chain sequence. This sample was included in a study of blood T cell repertoires in COVID-19. Study background: Nucleic acid was either cDNA or gDNA, and it came from T cells, B-cell-depleted T cells, or PBMCs.

Enrolled through a virtual design, the participants were between roughly 18 and 90 years of age and came from some 25 US areas. How the authors handled the data: The assay estimated nucleated cells by amplifying reference gene primers. Sequenced by immunoSEQ multiplex PCR; TCRdb stores in-frame clones only, minus some. D and trimming come from the DNA, and the V and J calls and clone size come from that table. This table holds hundreds of thousands of clones, approximately 90% found once. This CDR3 comprises 17 residues. The V gene's germline CDR1 is LGHNA and CDR2 YSLEER. The V end was cut by 1 base, the J end by 6 bases, with 19 bases between.

This rearrangement joins TRBV4-3 to TRBJ2-1; maybe TRBD2 (7 bases). The source of this sequence is a middle-aged woman who had recovered from COVID-19. Sequences were obtained from PBMCs or T cells enriched from blood (not recorded which). The CDR3 DNA reads as TGCGCCAGCAGCCAAGTTCTTCAGACTAGCAGGGGCAATGAGCAGTTCTTC. It codes for CASSQVLQTSRGNEQFF.